This T cell receptor beta chain was recorded in a study of cytomegalovirus exposure and HLA in healthy donors. Study conclusions and caveats: TCR beta V- and J-gene trimming was later associated with a missense DCLRE1C variant. Sequencing depth across donors, presence/absence analyses assumed, was roughly uniform. After further analysis at a later stage, 15,000 to 20,000 TCR beta sequences were associated with HLA alleles at 0.05 false discovery rate.

The PCR contained 60 Vbeta and 13 Jbeta primers. Here immunoSEQ multiplex PCR was the method, and the copy in TCRdb shows in-frame clones only, minus some. The sample lists approximately 120,000 clones; about four fifths were seen once. About this clone: Its antigen is currently unknown.

From germline, CDR1 is SGHTA and CDR2 FQGNSA. This CDR3 comprises 17 residues. Trimming took 5 bases from V and 4 from J, leaving 22 bases between them. This TCR was recovered from a woman aged 55-69 years in good health and CMV-seropositive. The V call is TRBV7-2, the J call TRBJ2-3; D unclear. Sequencing input: PBMCs. The chain's CDR3 is CASSVGSVAWPPDTQYF. Written as DNA, the CDR3 is TGTGCCAGCAGCGTCGGCTCAGTAGCCTGGCCCCCAGATACGCAGTATTTT.